This T cell receptor (beta chain) was recovered during a study of blood T cell repertoires in COVID-19. The study recruited people aged roughly 18 to 100 years across approximately 24 US areas. V gave up 1 base and J gave up 7 bases, with 8 bases separating them. The germline CDR1 and CDR2 sequences are MNHEY and SMNVEV (reference sequence). The CDR3 contains 12 residues. TCRdb keeps only in-frame clones here, not all; method: immunoSEQ multiplex PCR. The data show about 310,000 clones, roughly 89% seen once. Sequenced sample: PBMCs or T cells enriched from blood (not recorded which). The genes are TRBV27 and TRBJ2-7; a weak D match, TRBD2 (5 bases). The clonotype was recovered from a woman in her twenties or thirties who had recovered from COVID-19. The CDR3 sequence is CASSLWPGEQYF. The CDR3 bases are TGTGCCAGCAGTTTATGGCCGGGGGAGCAGTACTTC.